Presented here are 10 T cell receptor beta chains from one specimen sequenced in a study of human T cells and chemical hapten exposure. The time point denotes: patch test 2, 6 weeks after DPC sensitization. As to treatment: therapeutic diphenylcyclopropenone sensitization with weekly scalp DPC. TCRdb re-derived calls from the RACE reads in MiXCR, one entry per CDR3 protein. This repertoire shows just over 350,000 distinct CDR3 sequences, about 6% found once; its top ten account for approximately 5.4%. This sample comprised whole blood, obtained in connection with sensitization to the hapten diphenylcyclopropenone (DPC). These receptors came from a young woman with alopecia areata. Some clones in this sample may be carry-over from other donors' samples.

The chain has TRBV11-2 and TRBJ1-1, with a tentative D call TRBD1 (5 bases). With 5 bases removed from V and 7 bases from J, the gap between germline ends came to 14 bases. Germline assignment: CDR1 SGHAT and CDR2 FQNNGV. CDR3 length: 13 amino acids. The CDR3 DNA reads TGTGCCAGCAGCCGCCAACCAGGGATTGAAGCTTTCTTT. It is translated as CASSRQPGIEAFF.

This clonotype was seen repeatedly, ten times or more. The chain links TRBV6-5 to TRBJ1-1; D not resolved. The CDR3 has 13 residues. Germline V gene lookup returns CDR1 MNHEY and CDR2 SVGAGI. Trimming took off 6 bases at V and 1 base at J, with 9 bases between the two ends. The CDR3 spells CASSRSGNTEAFF. The CDR3, as DNA: TGTGCCAGCAGCCGTTCAGGGAACACTGAAGCTTTCTTT.

This clonotype has a handful of counts. The chain uses TRBV27 and TRBJ1-2; D unresolved. Germline V gene data show CDR1 as MNHEY and CDR2 as SMNVEV (reference sequence). V shed 2 bases and J shed 5 bases, with 9 bases lying between them. This CDR3 contains 13 residues. CDR3 loop: CASSLNGYYGYTF. CDR3 DNA sequence: TGTGCCAGCAGTTTAAATGGCTATTATGGCTACACCTTC.

In this sample, this clonotype turned up many times. The genes are TRBV28 and TRBJ2-7; 8 nucleotides align to TRBD1. The trim removed 6 bases at V and 0 bases at J, leaving 4 bases unmatched. Germline-derived CDR1 and CDR2 are MDHEN and SYDVKM. The CDR3 length is 14 residues. CDR3: CASSEGQASYEQYF. The CDR3 bases are TGTGCCAGCAGCGAGGGACAGGCCTCCTACGAGCAGTACTTC.

This clonotype was observed a handful of times. V usage is TRBV12-3 or TRBV12-4 and J usage is TRBJ1-1; D uncertain. V lost 7 bases, J lost 1 base, and 10 bases lay in between. This CDR3 is 13 amino acids long. The chain's CDR3 is CASIPWGNTEAFF. The CDR3 DNA follows: TGTGCCAGCATCCCCTGGGGGAACACTGAAGCTTTCTTT.

This clonotype was detected many times. V gene TRBV7-3 combines with J gene TRBJ1-1, with D unresolved. Germline values: CDR1 SGHTA, CDR2 FQGTGA. Trimming took 4 bases from V and 0 from J, leaving 9 bases between them. This CDR3 is 14 amino acids long. DNA of the CDR3: TGTGCCAGCAGCTCGGGCCGTTTGAACACTGAAGCTTTCTTT. Translating it yields CASSSGRLNTEAFF.

This clonotype was seen a few times. The CDR3 sequence: CASSYRDRGREQFF. In DNA form, the CDR3 reads TGTGCCAGCAGTTACCGGGACAGGGGGCGTGAGCAGTTCTTC. V is TRBV6-2 or TRBV6-3 and J is TRBJ2-1; 12 nucleotides align to TRBD1. The germline CDR1 and CDR2 sequences are MNHEY and SVGEGT. The CDR3 sequence is 14 residues long. J was trimmed by 9 bases and V by 2 bases; bases with no gene match: 2.

This clonotype was counted only a few times. J is TRBJ2-6 and V is TRBV12-3 or TRBV12-4; D unresolved. The length of the CDR3 is 13 residues. Trimming pared 8 bases from V and 2 bases from J, leaving 7 bases between. The CDR3: CASDSAGANVLTF. In DNA, the CDR3 is TGTGCCAGCGATTCGGCTGGGGCCAACGTCCTGACTTTC.

Many counts were recorded for this clonotype. The chain employs TRBV28 and TRBJ2-7; 7 bases line up with TRBD1. The CDR3 extends over 14 amino acids. V shed 4 bases, J shed 0 bases, and the junction held 3 bases outside the gene matches. The V gene's germline CDR1 is MDHEN and CDR2 SYDVKM. The CDR3 DNA is TGTGCCAGCAGTTCGACAGGGAGCTCCTACGAGCAGTACTTC. As protein: CASSSTGSSYEQYF. The whole variable domain, filled in from reference TRBV28 and TRBJ2-7, reads DVKVTQSSRYLVKRTGEKVFLECVQDMDHENMFWYRQDPGLGLRLIYFSYDVKMKEKGDIPEGYSVSREKKERFSLILESASTNQTSMYLCASSSTGSSYEQYFGPGTRLTVT.

This clonotype showed up many times. J is TRBJ1-5 and V is TRBV24-1; D unclear. The CDR3 covers 14 residues. The germline CDR1 and CDR2 sequences are KGHDR and SFDVKD. Trimming removed 5 bases from V and 5 bases from J, with 12 bases in between. The CDR3 nucleotides are TGTGCCACCAGTGGGGAGAGACTTGATCAGCCCCAGCATTTT. It translates to CATSGERLDQPQHF.